The subject of this entry is one T cell receptor beta chain. Its antigen is undetermined. The data belong to a study of T cell responses to AZD1222 COVID-19 vaccine. Germline V gives CDR1 LGHNA, CDR2 YSLEER. The V end was cut by 1 base, the J end by 3 bases, with 9 bases between. The CDR3 is made up of 15 amino acids. Libraries were prepared by immunoSEQ multiplex PCR; TCRdb keeps only in-frame clonotypes and omits some of them. This repertoire shows more than 85,000 clones, 87% found once; its top ten account for over 4%. Regarding the study as a whole: Clonal diversity may have been underestimated, and the donors were mostly white British, with more females than males.

The gene calls are TRBV4-3 and TRBJ2-2; D possibly corresponds to TRBD2 (6 bases). Specimen: peripheral blood, collected on day 0 of AZD1222 vaccination. This receptor was taken from an adult in good health. CDR3 bases: TGCGCCAGCAGCCAAGCCCCGGGAGACACCGGGGAGCTGTTTTTT. This gives the protein CASSQAPGDTGELFF.